Below are 12 T cell receptor beta chains sequenced from a single sample in a study of T cell responses to AZD1222 COVID-19 vaccine. The method was immunoSEQ multiplex PCR; TCRdb's version includes in-frame clones alone and lacks a portion of them. The table records fewer than 150,000 clones, 70% to 90% of them present only once. Sequences were derived from peripheral blood, sampled 28 days after the second AZD1222 dose. The receptors stem from an adult who received the AZD1222 COVID-19 vaccine.

The V and J genes are TRBV12-3 or TRBV12-4 and TRBJ1-2; no reliable D call. With 5 bases removed from V and 8 bases from J, the gap between germline ends came to 9 bases. The CDR3 runs to 11 residues. The chain's CDR3 is CASSASIGYTF. For the CDR3, the DNA is TGTGCCAGCAGTGCTTCTATAGGCTACACCTTC.

The chain joins TRBV5-5 to TRBJ1-5; maybe TRBD1 (5 bases). The CDR3 spans 19 residues. V dropped 4 bases and J dropped 6 bases, with 29 bases sitting between them. Per germline, CDR1 SGHKS and CDR2 YYEKEE (reference sequence). The DNA for the CDR3 is TGTGCCAGCAGCCCGAGGAGTGATCCGGGACCGGTGGGGATTCAGCCCCAGCATTTT. It is translated as CASSPRSDPGPVGIQPQHF.

This chain connects TRBV12-3 or TRBV12-4 to TRBJ1-5, with 7 positions matching TRBD1. V was clipped by 9 bases and J by 4 bases; unmatched bases: 6. The CDR3 extends over 13 amino acids. CDR3 sequence: CASTGQPNQPQHF. The CDR3 DNA sequence: TGTGCCAGTACGGGACAGCCTAATCAGCCCCAGCATTTT.

The rearrangement links TRBV6-2 or TRBV6-3 to TRBJ2-7; D uncertain. This CDR3 contains 13 residues. The V and J ends lost 2 bases and 3 bases respectively, with 8 bases between them. The germline V gene has CDR1 MNHEY and CDR2 SVGEGT. CDR3: CASSYNRHYEQYF. CDR3 nucleotide sequence: TGTGCCAGCAGTTACAACAGACACTACGAGCAGTACTTC.

A few counts support this clone. The chain couples TRBV4-2 to TRBJ2-5; the D call may be TRBD1 or TRBD2 (6 bases each). The CDR3 length is 14 residues. Germline assignment: CDR1 LGHNA and CDR2 YNFKEQ. The ends were cut back, 1 base at V and 3 bases at J, with 9 bases in the middle. The CDR3 region is CASSQGRGEETQYF. In DNA form, the CDR3 reads TGTGCCAGCAGCCAAGGGAGGGGGGAAGAGACCCAGTACTTC.

This clone was found once. Mismatch with germline at one junction end may stem from a read error. This sequence joins TRBV6-5 and TRBJ1-5; D is uncertain. The length of the CDR3 is 14 residues. CDR1 is MNHEY, CDR2 SVGAGI, per germline. CDR3 in amino acids: CASSDSGSNQPQHF. CDR3 nucleotides: TGTGCCAGCAGTGACTCGGGGAGCAATCAGCCCCAGCATTTT.

The genes are TRBV9 and TRBJ1-4; D is undetermined. The CDR3 is made up of 14 amino acids. CDR1 and CDR2 (germline): SGDLS, YYNGEE. V lost 5 bases and J lost 8, with 16 bases in between. CDR3 amino acids: CASRVGWRFEKLFF. CDR3 sequence (DNA): TGTGCCAGCAGAGTTGGGTGGCGGTTCGAAAAACTGTTTTTT.

This rearrangement joins TRBV7-9 to TRBJ1-2; the match to TRBD1 covers 7 bases. CDR1 and CDR2 from the germline V gene are SEHNR and FQNEAQ (reference sequence). This CDR3 has 14 residues. V trimming: 2 bases; J trimming: 6 bases; junction bases outside the gene matches: 6. The CDR3 DNA follows: TGTGCCAGCAGCTTATTACAGGGGATCGATGGCTACACCTTC. It specifies CASSLLQGIDGYTF.

The genes are TRBV7-9 and TRBJ2-5; TRBD2 matches at 11 bases. The CDR3 is made up of 18 amino acids. Losses at the gene ends were 0 bases for V and 2 bases for J; bases not matched to a gene: 8. Germline V gene sequence: CDR1 SEHNR, CDR2 FQNEAQ (reference sequence). This CDR3 is CASSLAFELAGGQETQYF. Written as DNA, the CDR3 is TGTGCCAGCAGCTTAGCTTTCGAGCTAGCGGGGGGACAAGAGACCCAGTACTTC.

This sequence joins TRBV7-6 and TRBJ1-1; a possible D gene is TRBD1 (5 bases). From germline, CDR1 is SGHVS and CDR2 FNYEAQ. V lost 5 bases to trimming and J lost 1 base, with 8 bases between them. This CDR3 is 13 amino acids long. CDR3 nucleotide sequence: TGTGCCAGCAGCACGGACACGAACACTGAAGCTTTCTTT. The encoded protein is CASSTDTNTEAFF.

The chain recombines TRBV4-1 with TRBJ2-7; no firm D call. CDR3 length: 15 residues. Germline V CDR1 and CDR2: MGHRA, YSYEKL. Trimming took off 1 base at V and 2 bases at J, with 12 bases between the two ends. Here the CDR3 reads CASSQAEQMTYEQYF. Written as DNA, the CDR3 is TGCGCCAGCAGCCAAGCTGAACAGATGACCTACGAGCAGTACTTC.

The chain is built from TRBV5-1 and TRBJ2-3; D is possibly TRBD2 (6 bases). V gave up 0 bases and J gave up 4 bases, with 9 bases separating them. This CDR3 spans 14 amino acids. CDR1 is SGHRS, CDR2 YFSETQ, per germline. CDR3 sequence: CASSLDGSADTQYF. CDR3 nucleotides: TGCGCCAGCAGCTTGGACGGGAGCGCAGATACGCAGTATTTT.